The clone carrying this TCR beta chain came up a few times. Its antigen remains unidentified. J lost 3 bases, V lost 4 bases, and 8 bases had no gene match. The CDR3 is 15 amino acids. Germline CDR1 reads SGHNT; CDR2 reads YYREEE (reference sequence). Method: immunoSEQ multiplex PCR; TCRdb's copy keeps in-frame clones and lacks some. The table lists about 61,000 clones, approximately 82% of them singletons. This sample stems from a study of OX40 agonist ivuxolimab in advanced cancers. About the research overall: Eligibility rules accepted prior anti-PD-1, anti-PD-L1 or anti-CTLA-4 therapy, and roughly 40% had some.

Whole-study results and caveats: Nonresponders included some who also had low normalized T-cell clonal expansion. CD4+ and CD8+ blood T cells expanded clonally by week 6 at 0.1 to 3.0 mg/kg.

The source was CD4+ or CD8+ T cells sorted from blood, collected in a trial of the OX40 agonist ivuxolimab. The chain recombines TRBV5-4 with TRBJ2-7; 9 nucleotides match TRBD1. This TCR came from an adult with an advanced solid tumor such as melanoma, head and neck, liver or kidney cancer. Written as DNA, the CDR3 is TGTGCCAGCAGCCGTGGAGGGGACAGGGTCTACGAGCAGTACTTC. Protein: CASSRGGDRVYEQYF. Complete variable domain (other parts from reference TRBV5-4 and TRBJ2-7): ETGVTQSPTHLIKTRGQQVTLRCSSQSGHNTVSWYQQALGQGPQFIFQYYREEENGRGNFPPRFSGLQFPNYSSELNVNALELDDSALYLCASSRGGDRVYEQYFGPGTRLTVT.